This is a list of T cell receptor beta chains from one sample in a study of shared clonotypes between healthy human individuals. The assay was immunoSEQ multiplex PCR, and TCRdb's table has in-frame clones only and misses some. This sample has some 2 million clones; about 95% occur once, and the top ten carry approximately 1%. Material: naive CD8+ T cells sorted from blood. The receptors were sampled from a man younger than 35 in good health. Both conserved end residues are trimmed from each CDR3. The order of the fields is J gene, V gene, CDR3 length, CDR3 protein.

j_call: TRBJ2-7
v_call: TRBV5-8
cdr3_length: 12
cdr3_aa: ASSLGMFRHEQY

j_call: TRBJ2-3
v_call: TRBV5-6
cdr3_length: 12
cdr3_aa: ASSLLRVGDTQY

j_call: TRBJ2-7
v_call: TRBV4-1
cdr3_length: 14
cdr3_aa: ASSQEGGGSSYEQY

j_call: TRBJ2-7
v_call: TRBV27
cdr3_length: 12
cdr3_aa: ASSSTGSSYEQY

j_call: TRBJ1-2
v_call: TRBV6-6
cdr3_length: 9
cdr3_aa: ASRSYDGYT

j_call: TRBJ2-7
v_call: TRBV7-9
cdr3_length: 13
cdr3_aa: ASSITGGLDYEQY

j_call: TRBJ2-1
v_call: TRBV27
cdr3_length: 12
cdr3_aa: ASGSGSSYNEQF

j_call: TRBJ2-7
v_call: TRBV7-9
cdr3_length: 16
cdr3_aa: ASSGSYWTSGNPYEQY

j_call: TRBJ2-7
v_call: TRBV10-3
cdr3_length: 12
cdr3_aa: AISERGQSYEQY

j_call: TRBJ2-7
v_call: TRBV13
cdr3_length: 11
cdr3_aa: ASSLGRDYEQY

j_call: TRBJ2-7
v_call: TRBV7-6
cdr3_length: 13
cdr3_aa: ASSLAAGDVYEQY

j_call: TRBJ2-7
v_call: TRBV5-1
cdr3_length: 13
cdr3_aa: ASSLAPGETYEQY

j_call: TRBJ2-3
v_call: TRBV5-6
cdr3_length: 15
cdr3_aa: ASSFMTSGERTDTQY